These 21 T cell receptor beta chains were sequenced from one sample in a study of T-cell reconstitution after alpha-beta-depleted transplantation in children. Construction of the TCRbeta library involved unique molecular identifiers. MiXCR was run by TCRdb on the PCR reads, yielding one entry per CDR3 protein. The sample has a few hundred thousand distinct CDR3 sequences; around 17% are singletons. This specimen consisted of PBMCs from the stem cell graft donor, obtained from the stem cell graft. The receptor source for this set is a human donor who donated a stem cell graft to a child with acute lymphoblastic leukemia.

The genes are TRBV20-1 and TRBJ2-1; 13 bases map to TRBD2. Germline V CDR1 and CDR2: DFQATT, SNEGSKA (reference sequence). The CDR3 sequence is 19 residues long. The ends lost 0 bases at V and 3 bases at J; junction bases unmatched: 11. CDR3 bases: TGCAGTGCTAGAGATATTGCACTAGCGGGAGGGCCCAACTACAATGAGCAGTTCTTC. Encoded protein: CSARDIALAGGPNYNEQFF.

This clonotype has more than one count but fewer than ten. The chain joins TRBV5-6 to TRBJ2-3; D is unresolved. The germline gives CDR1 SGHDT, CDR2 YYEEEE. The CDR3 is 15 amino acids. V was shortened by 0 bases and J by 4 bases, with 12 bases between the two germline ends. This CDR3 is CASSLESVAADTQYF. The DNA for the CDR3 is TGTGCCAGCAGCTTGGAGTCCGTAGCCGCAGATACGCAGTATTTT.

The V gene is TRBV29-1, the J gene TRBJ1-3; TRBD1 is a possible D gene (5 bases). The ends were cut back, 7 bases at V and 0 bases at J, with 7 bases in the middle. The CDR3 has 12 amino acids. Germline loops: CDR1 SQVTM, CDR2 ANQGSEA. The CDR3 sequence is CSGGHSGNTIYF. The CDR3 DNA reads TGCAGCGGTGGACACTCTGGAAACACCATATATTTT.

Regarding this clonotype: A read error may account for a junction end that differs from germline. This chain uses TRBV7-9 with TRBJ2-7, with D uncertain. The CDR3 totals 12 residues. Germline CDR1 is SEHNR and CDR2 is FQNEAQ (reference sequence). The CDR3 here is CASSLASPYSSF. For the CDR3, the DNA is TGTGCCAGCAGCTTAGCAAGTCCCTACTCCTCCTTC.

There are a few counts of this clonotype. V gene TRBV27 combines with J gene TRBJ2-7, with D unresolved. The CDR3 length is 13 residues. The V gene lost 5 bases and the J gene lost 0 bases, with 8 bases spanning the gap. CDR1 MNHEY and CDR2 SMNVEV come from the germline V gene (reference sequence). The CDR3 bases are TGTGCCAGCAGTGCCTTGAGCTCCTACGAGCAGTACTTC. Translation gives CASSALSSYEQYF.

V gene TRBV7-2 combines with J gene TRBJ2-1; D call uncertain. The CDR3 runs 15 residues. V lost 2 bases, J lost 0 bases, and 8 bases lay in between. Germline V gives CDR1 SGHTA, CDR2 FQGNSA. CDR3 sequence reads: CASSLLASSYNEQFF. The CDR3 nucleotides are TGTGCCAGCAGCTTATTGGCGTCCTCCTACAATGAGCAGTTCTTC.

This clonotype was recorded a few times. The chain couples TRBV14 to TRBJ2-1; D is ambiguous. The CDR3 runs 14 residues. V was cut by 4 bases and J by 6 bases, with 13 bases left in between. CDR1 is SGHDN and CDR2 is FVKESK in the germline V gene. CDR3 protein: CASSPWARANEQFF. The CDR3 bases are TGTGCCAGCAGCCCCTGGGCTCGGGCCAATGAGCAGTTCTTC.

This clonotype was seen a few times. The chain recombines TRBV5-1 with TRBJ2-6, with 11 bases matching TRBD2. There are 18 residues in the CDR3. The V and J ends lost 4 bases and 0 bases, in that order; junction bases with no gene match: 6. Germline CDR1 reads SGHRS; CDR2 reads YFSETQ. CDR3 coding DNA: TGCGCCAGCAGCCCTGGGACTAGCGGTTACTCTGGGGCCAACGTCCTGACTTTC. Protein product: CASSPGTSGYSGANVLTF.

The chain couples TRBV4-1 to TRBJ2-5; no clear D gene. Trimming left V 1 base short and J 1 base short, with 22 bases between. CDR1 and CDR2 (germline): MGHRA, YSYEKL. The CDR3 contains 19 residues. CDR3 amino acids: CASSQARQARTTLQETQYF. CDR3 nucleotide sequence: TGCGCCAGCAGCCAAGCCCGCCAGGCCCGTACAACCCTCCAAGAGACCCAGTACTTC.

This clonotype was observed a handful of times. The chain carries TRBV3-1 and TRBJ2-7; TRBD2 matches at 11 bases. Germline V lookup: CDR1 LGHDT, CDR2 YNNKEL (reference sequence). Trimming took 3 bases from V and 2 from J; bases not matched to a gene: 9. The CDR3 loop spans 17 amino acids. The CDR3: CASSQYATSGSPYEQYF. As DNA, the CDR3 is TGTGCCAGCAGCCAGTATGCAACTAGCGGGAGTCCCTACGAGCAGTACTTC.

This clonotype occurred a few times. The V call is TRBV5-5, the J call TRBJ1-6; no clear D gene. Trimming took off 1 base at V and 9 bases at J, with 23 bases between the two ends. The length of the CDR3 is 18 residues. CDR1 and CDR2 from the germline V gene are SGHKS and YYEKEE (reference sequence). DNA of the CDR3: TGTGCCAGCAGCTTGCATATTGAACGGACCGTTCTCGGTTCACCCCTCCACTTT. Translation gives CASSLHIERTVLGSPLHF.

The chain has TRBV10-3 and TRBJ2-7; possibly TRBD2 for D (6 bases). V was shortened by 3 bases and J by 0 bases, with 15 bases between the two germline ends. The CDR3 extends over 16 amino acids. CDR1 ENHRY and CDR2 SYGVKD come from the germline V gene. The CDR3 DNA sequence: TGTGCCATCAGTGACCCCCCTCGGGAGAGCTCCTACGAGCAGTACTTC. It specifies CAISDPPRESSYEQYF.

This clonotype was seen a few times. The rearrangement joins TRBV20-1 to TRBJ2-5, with D possibly matching TRBD2 (6 bases). Germline values: CDR1 DFQATT, CDR2 SNEGSKA (reference sequence). Deletions cut 6 bases from V and 4 bases from J, with 15 bases between. The CDR3 is made up of 13 amino acids. CDR3 coding DNA: TGCAGTGCCGGGACTCTACCCATAGAGACCCAGTACTTC. This gives the protein CSAGTLPIETQYF.

The sample holds one count of this clonotype. A much larger clone differs from this one at a single base, so this may be a read error. The gene calls are TRBV5-1 and TRBJ1-5; no reliable D call. There are 13 residues in the CDR3. The germline CDR1 and CDR2 sequences are SGHRS and YFSETQ. The DNA for the CDR3 is TGCACCAGCAGCTTGGATAGGAATCAGCCCCAGCATTTT. Its protein product is CTSSLDRNQPQHF.

This clonotype was seen only a few times. The genes are TRBV20-1 and TRBJ2-7; 9 nucleotides agree with TRBD2. The trim removed 3 bases at V and 7 bases at J, leaving 7 bases unmatched. In germline, CDR1 is DFQATT, CDR2 SNEGSKA (reference sequence). CDR3 length: 13 amino acids. This CDR3 reads CSASTSGSEEQYF. CDR3 sequence (DNA): TGCAGTGCTAGTACTAGCGGGTCAGAAGAGCAGTACTTC.

In its sample, this clonotype was seen a few times. The rearrangement links TRBV7-9 to TRBJ2-1, with 10 bases fitting TRBD2. The V gene end was trimmed by 1 base and the J gene end by 4 bases; junction bases not matched to a gene: 4. The CDR3 length is 16 residues. Germline lookup yields CDR1 SEHNR and CDR2 FQNEAQ (reference sequence). CDR3 in DNA: TGTGCCAGCAGCTTAGATGGACTAGCGGAGTACAATGAGCAGTTCTTC. Protein sequence: CASSLDGLAEYNEQFF.

This clonotype was observed at least ten times. The V and J genes are TRBV12-3 or TRBV12-4 and TRBJ2-3; D is unresolved. This CDR3 spans 15 amino acids. V was shortened by 0 bases and J by 1 base, with 8 bases between the two germline ends. As DNA, the CDR3 is TGTGCCAGCAGTTTAGCTCCCAGCGGCACAGATACGCAGTATTTT. Translation gives CASSLAPSGTDTQYF.

The chain recombines TRBV7-6 with TRBJ1-2; D unclear. CDR1 is SGHVS and CDR2 is FNYEAQ in the germline V gene. CDR3 length: 15 amino acids. V lost 4 bases to trimming and J lost 3 bases, with 15 bases between them. For the CDR3, the DNA is TGTGCCAGCAGCTCCCGGGGAGGGCAGCACTATGGCTACACCTTC. Protein: CASSSRGGQHYGYTF.

The chain couples TRBV27 to TRBJ2-3, with D tentatively TRBD1 or TRBD2 (5 bases each). The CDR3 runs 15 residues. Germline CDR1 is MNHEY and CDR2 is SMNVEV (reference sequence). Trimming left V 2 bases short and J 1 base short, with 10 bases between. The CDR3 here is CASSLGLGGTDTQYF. In nucleotides, the CDR3 is TGTGCCAGCAGTTTAGGACTGGGGGGCACAGATACGCAGTATTTT.

This clonotype turned up a few times. The CDR3 sequence: CATTARVDYEQYF. The CDR3 nucleotides read TGTGCCACCACGGCCAGGGTGGACTACGAGCAGTACTTC. J is TRBJ2-7 and V is TRBV6-6, with D maybe TRBD1 (5 bases). CDR1 is MNHNY, CDR2 SVGAGI, per germline (reference sequence). V lost 10 bases and J 3 bases, leaving 16 bases between the germline ends. This CDR3 comprises 13 residues.

This clonotype occurred many times. The chain combines TRBV5-1 with TRBJ2-7, with 10 positions matching TRBD2. Losses at the gene ends were 7 bases for V and 0 bases for J; bases not matched to a gene: 7. This CDR3 has 15 residues. Germline values: CDR1 SGHRS, CDR2 YFSETQ. The CDR3 protein is CASEPGTSDSYEQYF. The CDR3 DNA reads as TGCGCCAGCGAACCCGGGACTAGCGACTCCTACGAGCAGTACTTC.